These 8 T cell receptor beta chains originate from one sample sequenced in a study of response to subunit inactivated influenza vaccine. MiXCR was run by TCRdb on the RT-PCR reads, yielding one entry per CDR3 protein. The data show roughly 790,000 distinct CDR3 sequences, about 20% seen once. Sample: PBMCs from blood, taken 5 to 6 days after vaccination. The receptors derive from a man aged 45-65 years who received an inactivated influenza vaccine.

The chain carries TRBV10-3 and TRBJ1-1; D gene uncertain. This CDR3 has 14 residues. Germline V gene sequence: CDR1 ENHRY, CDR2 SYGVKD. Trimming stripped 7 bases from V and 2 bases from J, with 14 bases between. The CDR3 here is CAITSGQSNTEAFF. DNA for the CDR3: TGTGCCATCACCTCGGGCCAGAGTAACACTGAAGCTTTCTTT.

This chain connects TRBV15 to TRBJ2-7; 7 bases line up with TRBD1. The CDR3 is 13 amino acids. Losses at the gene ends were 6 bases for V and 2 bases for J; bases not matched to a gene: 4. Germline-derived CDR1 and CDR2 are LNHNV and YYDKDF (reference sequence). The CDR3 spells CATRETGTYEQYF. CDR3 bases: TGTGCCACCAGGGAGACAGGGACCTACGAGCAGTACTTC.

This clonotype was counted between two and nine times. The CDR3 reads CASSWTSNQPQHF. CDR3 nucleotides: TGTGCCAGCAGCTGGACTAGCAATCAGCCCCAGCATTTT. The chain links TRBV12-3 or TRBV12-4 to TRBJ1-5; no definite D call. The CDR3 runs to 13 residues. Trimming removed 6 bases at V and 0 bases at J, with 6 bases between.

This clonotype has a handful of counts. The J gene is TRBJ1-1, the V gene TRBV7-2, with D possibly being TRBD1 (5 bases). Trimming removed 1 base from V and 7 bases from J, with 7 bases in between. There are 12 residues in the CDR3. Germline assignment: CDR1 SGHTA and CDR2 FQGNSA. The CDR3 region is CASSLGGFEAFF. CDR3 in DNA: TGTGCCAGCAGCTTAGGGGGCTTTGAAGCTTTCTTT.

This chain links TRBV25-1 with TRBJ1-1; no reliable D call. V was clipped by 6 bases and J by 3 bases, with 5 bases between them. The CDR3 length is 11 residues. The germline V gene has CDR1 MGHDK and CDR2 SYGVNS. DNA for the CDR3: TGTGCCAGCAGATGGCACACTGAAGCTTTCTTT. This translates into CASRWHTEAFF.

This clonotype was found a few times. This chain joins TRBV12-3 or TRBV12-4 and TRBJ1-1; TRBD1 is a possible D gene (5 bases). The CDR3 length is 14 residues. V was clipped by 5 bases and J by 5 bases, with 15 bases between them. The chain's CDR3 is CASSKTASWTEAFF. The CDR3 nucleotides read TGTGCCAGCAGTAAGACAGCAAGTTGGACTGAAGCTTTCTTT.

This clonotype came up a few times. V and J are TRBV9 and TRBJ2-5; tentative D call: TRBD1 (6 bases). CDR1 and CDR2 from the germline V gene are SGDLS and YYNGEE. There are 15 residues in the CDR3. V was pared by 1 base and J by 4 bases, with 14 bases between. The CDR3 protein is CASSVRLVRGETQYF. The CDR3 DNA follows: TGTGCCAGCAGCGTACGTCTGGTCAGGGGAGAGACCCAGTACTTC.

This chain's CDR3 is CASSLSPLAVSYEQYF. DNA for the CDR3: TGTGCCAGCAGCCTCTCCCCACTAGCGGTTTCCTACGAGCAGTACTTC. V is TRBV7-2 and J is TRBJ2-7, with 8 bases lining up with TRBD2. The CDR3 extends over 16 amino acids. Germline-derived CDR1 and CDR2 are SGHTA and FQGNSA. The ends lost 5 bases at V and 1 base at J; junction bases unmatched: 10.